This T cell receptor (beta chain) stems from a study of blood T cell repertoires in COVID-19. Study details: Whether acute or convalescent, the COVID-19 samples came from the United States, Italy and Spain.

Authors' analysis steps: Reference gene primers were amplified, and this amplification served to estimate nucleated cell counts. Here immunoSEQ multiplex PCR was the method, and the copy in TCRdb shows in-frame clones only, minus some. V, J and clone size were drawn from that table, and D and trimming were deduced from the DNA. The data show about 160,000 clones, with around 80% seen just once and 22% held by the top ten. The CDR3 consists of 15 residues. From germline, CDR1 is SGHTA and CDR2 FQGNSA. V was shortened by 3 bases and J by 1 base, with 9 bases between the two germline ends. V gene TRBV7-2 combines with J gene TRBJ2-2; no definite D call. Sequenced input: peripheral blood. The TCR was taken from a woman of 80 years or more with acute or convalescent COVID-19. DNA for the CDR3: TGTGCCAGCAGCTTGAACCCGGGGAACACCGGGGAGCTGTTTTTT. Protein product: CASSLNPGNTGELFF.